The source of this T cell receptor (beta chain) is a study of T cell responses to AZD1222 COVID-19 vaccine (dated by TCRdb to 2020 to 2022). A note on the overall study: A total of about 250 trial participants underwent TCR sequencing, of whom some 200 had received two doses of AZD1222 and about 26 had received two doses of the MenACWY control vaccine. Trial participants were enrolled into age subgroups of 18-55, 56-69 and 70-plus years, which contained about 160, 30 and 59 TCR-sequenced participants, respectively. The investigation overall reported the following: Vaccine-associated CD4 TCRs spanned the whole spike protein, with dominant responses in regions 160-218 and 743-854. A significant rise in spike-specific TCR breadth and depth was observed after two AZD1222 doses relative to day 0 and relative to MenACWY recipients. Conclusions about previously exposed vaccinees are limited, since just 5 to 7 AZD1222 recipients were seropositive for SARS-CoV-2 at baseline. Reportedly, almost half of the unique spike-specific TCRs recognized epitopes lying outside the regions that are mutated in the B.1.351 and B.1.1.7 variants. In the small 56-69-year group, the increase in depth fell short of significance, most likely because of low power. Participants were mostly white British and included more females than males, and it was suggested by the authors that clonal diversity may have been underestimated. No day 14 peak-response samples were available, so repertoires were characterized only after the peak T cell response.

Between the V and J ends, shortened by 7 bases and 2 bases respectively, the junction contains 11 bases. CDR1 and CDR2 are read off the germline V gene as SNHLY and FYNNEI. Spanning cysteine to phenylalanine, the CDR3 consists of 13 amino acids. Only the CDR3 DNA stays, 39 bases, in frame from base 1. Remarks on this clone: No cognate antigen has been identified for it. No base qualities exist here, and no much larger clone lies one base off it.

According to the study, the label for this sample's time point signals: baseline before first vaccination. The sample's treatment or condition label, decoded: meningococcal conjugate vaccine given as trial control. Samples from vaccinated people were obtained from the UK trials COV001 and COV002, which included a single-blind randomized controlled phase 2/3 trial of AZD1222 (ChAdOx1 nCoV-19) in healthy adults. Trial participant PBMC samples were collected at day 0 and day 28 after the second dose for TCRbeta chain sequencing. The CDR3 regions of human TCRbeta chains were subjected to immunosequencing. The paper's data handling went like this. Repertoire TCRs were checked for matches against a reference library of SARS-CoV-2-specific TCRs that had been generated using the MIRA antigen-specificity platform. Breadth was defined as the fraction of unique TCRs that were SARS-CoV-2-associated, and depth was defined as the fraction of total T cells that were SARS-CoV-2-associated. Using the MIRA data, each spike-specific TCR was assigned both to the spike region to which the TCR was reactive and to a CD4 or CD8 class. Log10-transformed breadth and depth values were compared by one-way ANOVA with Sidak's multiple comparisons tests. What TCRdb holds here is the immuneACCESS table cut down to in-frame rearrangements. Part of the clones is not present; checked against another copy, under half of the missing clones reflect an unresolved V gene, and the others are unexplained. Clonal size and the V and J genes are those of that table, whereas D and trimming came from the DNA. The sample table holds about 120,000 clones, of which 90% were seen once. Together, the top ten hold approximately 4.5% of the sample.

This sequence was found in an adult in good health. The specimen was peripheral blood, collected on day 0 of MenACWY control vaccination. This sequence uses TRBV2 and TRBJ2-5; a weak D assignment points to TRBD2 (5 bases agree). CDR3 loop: CASIEGRQETQYF. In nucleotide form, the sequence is TGTGCCAGCATTGAGGGTCGACAAGAGACCCAGTACTTC.